This T cell receptor (beta chain) originates from a study of OX40 agonist ivuxolimab in advanced cancers. V was pared by 5 bases and J by 13 bases, with 10 bases of the junction left unmatched. The CDR3 contains 11 residues. Germline CDR1 and CDR2: DFQATT and SNEGSKA (reference sequence). The data were produced by immunoSEQ multiplex PCR, yet TCRdb's version contains in-frame clones alone and is incomplete. The sample yields around 82,000 clones, around nine tenths seen once. V is TRBV20-1 and J is TRBJ1-1; 7 nucleotides line up with TRBD1. This receptor was obtained from an adult with an advanced solid tumor such as melanoma, head and neck, liver or kidney cancer. This specimen was CD4+ or CD8+ T cells sorted from blood, taken in a trial of the OX40 agonist ivuxolimab. The CDR3 sequence: CSALTGVLGFF. As DNA, the CDR3 is TGCAGTGCTTTAACAGGGGTTTTGGGTTTCTTT.